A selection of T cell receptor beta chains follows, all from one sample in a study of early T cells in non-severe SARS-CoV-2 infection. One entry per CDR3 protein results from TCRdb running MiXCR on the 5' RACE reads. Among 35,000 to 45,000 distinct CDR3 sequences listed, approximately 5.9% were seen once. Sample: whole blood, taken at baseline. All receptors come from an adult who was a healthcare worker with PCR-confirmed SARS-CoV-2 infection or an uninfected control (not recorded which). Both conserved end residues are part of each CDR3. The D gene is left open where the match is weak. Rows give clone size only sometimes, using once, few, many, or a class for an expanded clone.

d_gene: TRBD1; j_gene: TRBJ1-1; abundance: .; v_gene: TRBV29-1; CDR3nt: TGCAGCGGTGGGACAGGGAGAACTGAAGCTTTCTTT; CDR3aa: CSGGTGRTEAFF
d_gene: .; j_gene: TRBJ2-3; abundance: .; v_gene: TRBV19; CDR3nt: TGTGCCAGTAGTCCTAGCGTGGGCACAGATACGCAGTATTTT; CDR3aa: CASSPSVGTDTQYF
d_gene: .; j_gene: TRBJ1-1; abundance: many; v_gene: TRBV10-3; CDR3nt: TGTGCCATCAGTGGGGGAGGCAGGGCGAACACTGAAGCTTTCTTT; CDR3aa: CAISGGGRANTEAFF
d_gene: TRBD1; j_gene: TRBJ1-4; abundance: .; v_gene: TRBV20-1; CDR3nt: TGCAGTGCTAGCTTGGGACAGTTGAATGAAAAACTGTTTTTT; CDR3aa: CSASLGQLNEKLFF
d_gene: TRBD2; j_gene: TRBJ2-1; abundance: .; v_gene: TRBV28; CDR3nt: TGTGCCAGCAGTTTGGGACTAGCGGAACCTAAGCAGTTCTTC; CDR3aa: CASSLGLAEPKQFF
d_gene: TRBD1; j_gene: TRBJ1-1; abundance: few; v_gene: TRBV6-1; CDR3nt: TGTGCCAGCAGTGGACAGGGTGTTTCTGAAGCTTTCTTT; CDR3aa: CASSGQGVSEAFF
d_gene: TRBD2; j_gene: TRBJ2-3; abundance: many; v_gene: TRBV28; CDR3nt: TGTGCCAGCAGTTTACCCATTGGGACTAGCGGAAACACAGATACGCAGTATTTT; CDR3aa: CASSLPIGTSGNTDTQYF
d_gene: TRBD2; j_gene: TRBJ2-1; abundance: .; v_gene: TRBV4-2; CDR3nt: TGTGCCAGCAGCCAAGATTCCTCGGGGGGGCCGAATGAGCAGTTCTTC; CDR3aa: CASSQDSSGGPNEQFF
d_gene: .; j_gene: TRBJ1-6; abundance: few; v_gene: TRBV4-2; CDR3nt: TGTGCCAGCAGCCAAGCGGTAGGGATCAATTCACCCCTCCACTTT; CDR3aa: CASSQAVGINSPLHF
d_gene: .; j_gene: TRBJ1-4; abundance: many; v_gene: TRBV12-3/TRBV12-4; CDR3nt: TGTGCCAGCAGTTTGTCCAGCAATGAAAAACTGTTTTTT; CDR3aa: CASSLSSNEKLFF
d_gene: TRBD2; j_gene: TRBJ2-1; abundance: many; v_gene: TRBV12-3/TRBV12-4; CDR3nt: TGTGCCAGCAGCCCCTGGGGGGGTAGCAATGAGCAGTTCTTC; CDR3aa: CASSPWGGSNEQFF
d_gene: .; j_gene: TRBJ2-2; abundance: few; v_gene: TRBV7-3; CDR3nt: TGTGCCAGCAGCTCCTACGGGGGCACTCCCGGGGAGCTGTTTTTT; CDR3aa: CASSSYGGTPGELFF
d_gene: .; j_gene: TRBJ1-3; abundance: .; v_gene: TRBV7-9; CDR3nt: TGTGCCAGCAGCTCGGACCCTGCCTCTGGAAACACCATATATTTT; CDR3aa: CASSSDPASGNTIYF
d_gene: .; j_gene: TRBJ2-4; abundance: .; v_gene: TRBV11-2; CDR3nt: TGTGCCAGCAGCTTTGTCCAGGGAGCCAAAAACATTCAGTACTTC; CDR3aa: CASSFVQGAKNIQYF
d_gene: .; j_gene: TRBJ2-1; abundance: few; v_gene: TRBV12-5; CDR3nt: TGTGCTAGTGGTCAATCCTGGGGGGAGCAGTTCTTC; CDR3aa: CASGQSWGEQFF
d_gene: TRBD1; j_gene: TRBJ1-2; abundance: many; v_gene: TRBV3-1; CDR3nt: TGTGCCAGCAGCCCCCGGACAGGGAGTCCCCTCTATGGCTACACCTTC; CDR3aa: CASSPRTGSPLYGYTF
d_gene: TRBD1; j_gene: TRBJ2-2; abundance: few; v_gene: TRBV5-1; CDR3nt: TGCGCCAGCAGCTTGGGACAGGGCGACACCGGGGAGCTGTTTTTT; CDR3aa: CASSLGQGDTGELFF
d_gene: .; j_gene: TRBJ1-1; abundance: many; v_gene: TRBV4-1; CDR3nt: TGCGCCAGCAGCCAAGAGTGGAGCTTAATGAACACTGAAGCTTTCTTT; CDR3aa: CASSQEWSLMNTEAFF
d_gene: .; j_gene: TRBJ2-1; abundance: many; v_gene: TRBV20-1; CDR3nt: TGCAGTGCTAGAAGCGTTACGGGGGCCGAGCAGTTCTTC; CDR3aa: CSARSVTGAEQFF
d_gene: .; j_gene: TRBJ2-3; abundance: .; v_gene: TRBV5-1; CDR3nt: TGCGCCAGCAGTTACGAGGGGGGCCACACGCAGTATTTT; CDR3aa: CASSYEGGHTQYF
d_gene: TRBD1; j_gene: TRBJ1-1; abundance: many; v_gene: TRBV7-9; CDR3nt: TGTGCCACCATTCCCCCGAGGAGGGGGCGGACTGAAGCTTTCTTT; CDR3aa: CATIPPRRGRTEAFF
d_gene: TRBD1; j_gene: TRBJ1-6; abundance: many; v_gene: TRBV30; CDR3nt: TGTGCCTGGAGTTGGGACAGCAATTCACCCCTCCACTTT; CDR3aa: CAWSWDSNSPLHF
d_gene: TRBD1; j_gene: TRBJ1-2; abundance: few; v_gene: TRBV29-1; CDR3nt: TGCAGCGTTGTTGGACAGGAGGTGCATGGCTACACCTTC; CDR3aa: CSVVGQEVHGYTF
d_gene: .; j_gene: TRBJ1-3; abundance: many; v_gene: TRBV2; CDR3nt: TGTGCCAGCAGCCGCGGGGTACAGGAAAACACCATATATTTT; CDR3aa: CASSRGVQENTIYF
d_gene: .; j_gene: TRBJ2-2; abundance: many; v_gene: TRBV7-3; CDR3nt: TGTGCCAGCAGCACGAGGGGATCCGGGGAGCTGTTTTTT; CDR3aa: CASSTRGSGELFF
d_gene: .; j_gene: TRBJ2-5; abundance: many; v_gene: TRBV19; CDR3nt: TGTGCCAGTAGAATCGGAATAGCGGCACAAGAGACCCAGTACTTC; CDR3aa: CASRIGIAAQETQYF
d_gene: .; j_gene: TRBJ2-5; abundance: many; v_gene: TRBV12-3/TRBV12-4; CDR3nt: TGTGCCAGCACCACGAGACACCAGTACCAAGAGACCCAGTACTTC; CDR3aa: CASTTRHQYQETQYF
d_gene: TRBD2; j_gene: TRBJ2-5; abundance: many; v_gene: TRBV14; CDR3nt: TGTGCCAGCAGCCAAGTTAGCGGGGGAAGCCAAGAGACCCAGTACTTC; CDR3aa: CASSQVSGGSQETQYF
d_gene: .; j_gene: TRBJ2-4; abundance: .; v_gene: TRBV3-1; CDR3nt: TGTGCCAGCAGTTTAGGGGAGGTAGACATTCAGTACTTC; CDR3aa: CASSLGEVDIQYF
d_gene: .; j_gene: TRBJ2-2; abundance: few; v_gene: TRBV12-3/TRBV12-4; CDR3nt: TGTGCCAGTAGTGGTCAGGGGAACACCGGGGAGCTGTTTTTT; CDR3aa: CASSGQGNTGELFF
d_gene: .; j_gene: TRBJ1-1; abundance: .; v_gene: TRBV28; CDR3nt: TGTGCCAGCACAATGACAGGAACGAACACTGAAGCTTTCTTT; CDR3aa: CASTMTGTNTEAFF
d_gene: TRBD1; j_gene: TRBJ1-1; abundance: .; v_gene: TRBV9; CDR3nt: TGTGCCAGCAGCGTAGGCCCAGGGGGCCACCGGAACACTGAAGCTTTCTTT; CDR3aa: CASSVGPGGHRNTEAFF
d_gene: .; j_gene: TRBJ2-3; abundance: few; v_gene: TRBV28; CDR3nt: TGTGCCAGCAGTCCTTCCGACGATCCTAGCACAGATACGCAGTATTTT; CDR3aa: CASSPSDDPSTDTQYF
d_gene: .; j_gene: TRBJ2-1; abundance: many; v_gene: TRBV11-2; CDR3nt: TGTGCCAGCAGCCCTAGAGGCGAGTTAGCGGTGGGGCATGAGCAGTTCTTC; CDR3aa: CASSPRGELAVGHEQFF
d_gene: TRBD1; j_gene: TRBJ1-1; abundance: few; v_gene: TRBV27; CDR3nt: TGTGCCAGCAGTCCTCTACAGGGGGCCCCCACTGAAGCTTTCTTT; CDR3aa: CASSPLQGAPTEAFF
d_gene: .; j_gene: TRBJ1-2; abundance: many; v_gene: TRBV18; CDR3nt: TGTGCCAGCTCACCACAGACAGCTAACTATGGCTACACCTTC; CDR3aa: CASSPQTANYGYTF
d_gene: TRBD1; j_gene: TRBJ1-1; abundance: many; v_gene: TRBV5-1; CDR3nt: TGCGCCAGCAGCGTGACAGGGGCGGGGAAGACTGAAGCTTTCTTT; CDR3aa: CASSVTGAGKTEAFF
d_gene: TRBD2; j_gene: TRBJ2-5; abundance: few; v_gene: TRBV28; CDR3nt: TGTGCCAGCAGTTTGGGGCGGGGGGGCCGGACCCAGTACTTC; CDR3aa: CASSLGRGGRTQYF
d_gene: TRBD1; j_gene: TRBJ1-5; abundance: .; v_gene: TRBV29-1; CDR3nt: TGCAGCGTTCTTATACAGGGGAGCAATCAGCCCCAGCATTTT; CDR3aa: CSVLIQGSNQPQHF
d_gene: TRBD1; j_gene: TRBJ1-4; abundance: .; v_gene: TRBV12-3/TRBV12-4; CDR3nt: TGTGCCAGCAGTAGCCGGGACAGGGGATTTGTTGCGGGTGGTGAAAAACTGTTTTTT; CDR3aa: CASSSRDRGFVAGGEKLFF
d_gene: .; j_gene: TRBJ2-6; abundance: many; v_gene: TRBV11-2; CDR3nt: TGTGCCAGCAGCAGGGACCGTCACTCTGGGGCCAACGTCCTGACTTTC; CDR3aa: CASSRDRHSGANVLTF
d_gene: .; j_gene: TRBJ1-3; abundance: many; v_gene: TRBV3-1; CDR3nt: TGTGCCAGCAGCCCAAGTGGGGGGCACTACTCTGAAAACACCATATATTTT; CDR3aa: CASSPSGGHYSENTIYF
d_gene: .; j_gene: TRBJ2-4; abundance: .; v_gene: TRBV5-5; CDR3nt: TGTGCCAGCAGCTTGGTTCGGGACATTCAGTACTTC; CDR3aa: CASSLVRDIQYF
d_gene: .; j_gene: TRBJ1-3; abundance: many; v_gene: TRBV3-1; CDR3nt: TGTGCCAGCAGCCAAGGCCTACAGGGCTTTGCTGGAAACACCATATATTTT; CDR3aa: CASSQGLQGFAGNTIYF
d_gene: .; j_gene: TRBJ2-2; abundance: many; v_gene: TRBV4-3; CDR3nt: TGCGCCAGCAGCCAGGCCGGCGGGGCTGGCGGGGAGCTGTTTTTT; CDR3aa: CASSQAGGAGGELFF
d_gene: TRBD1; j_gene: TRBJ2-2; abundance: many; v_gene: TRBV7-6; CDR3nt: TGTGCCAGCAGCTACGACAGGGGGCCTGGGACCGGGGAGCTGTTTTTT; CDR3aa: CASSYDRGPGTGELFF
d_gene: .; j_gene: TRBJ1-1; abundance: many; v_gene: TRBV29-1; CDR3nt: TGCAGCGTTGTCGTTGGCCCGAACACTGAAGCTTTCTTT; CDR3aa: CSVVVGPNTEAFF
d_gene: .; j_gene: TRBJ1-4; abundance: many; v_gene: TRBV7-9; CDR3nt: TGTGCCAGCACCGTAGGATCAACTAATGAAAAACTGTTTTTT; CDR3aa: CASTVGSTNEKLFF
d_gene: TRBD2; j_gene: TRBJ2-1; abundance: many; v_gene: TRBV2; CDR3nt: TGTGCCAGCAGTAGAACTAGCGGGGGTTCCTACAATGAGCAGTTCTTC; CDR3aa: CASSRTSGGSYNEQFF
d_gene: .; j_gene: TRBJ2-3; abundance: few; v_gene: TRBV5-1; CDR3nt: TGCGCCAGCAGCTTGTCAGCGTCTAACCCAGATACGCAGTATTTT; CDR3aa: CASSLSASNPDTQYF
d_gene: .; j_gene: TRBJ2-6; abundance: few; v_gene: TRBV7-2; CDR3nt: TGTGCCAGCAGCATCAGGGGAGGACCCTCTGGGGCCAACGTCCTGACTTTC; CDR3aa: CASSIRGGPSGANVLTF
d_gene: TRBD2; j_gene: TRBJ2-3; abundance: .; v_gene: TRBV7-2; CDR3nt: TGTGCCAGCAGCTTAGTGCGGGGGGCTAGCACAGATACGCAGTATTTT; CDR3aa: CASSLVRGASTDTQYF
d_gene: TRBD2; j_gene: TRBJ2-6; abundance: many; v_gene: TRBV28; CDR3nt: TGTGCCAGCAGTTTAGGCGGGGGGTCCTCTGGGGCCAACGTCCTGACTTTC; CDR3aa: CASSLGGGSSGANVLTF
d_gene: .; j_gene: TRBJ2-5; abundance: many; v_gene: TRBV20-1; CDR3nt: TGCAGTGCTACCCCTCCGCGGGGATCTGAGACCCAGTACTTC; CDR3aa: CSATPPRGSETQYF
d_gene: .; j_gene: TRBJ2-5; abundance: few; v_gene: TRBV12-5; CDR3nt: TGTGCTAGTGGTTTGGGGGGTCAAGAGACCCAGTACTTC; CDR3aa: CASGLGGQETQYF
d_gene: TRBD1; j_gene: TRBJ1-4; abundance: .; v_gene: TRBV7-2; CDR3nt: TGTGCCAGCAGCCCCGACAGGGTAACTAATGAAAAACTGTTTTTT; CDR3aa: CASSPDRVTNEKLFF
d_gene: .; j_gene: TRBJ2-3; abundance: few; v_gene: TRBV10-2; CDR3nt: TGCGCCAGCACGTCTGGGGCGACAGATACGCAGTATTTT; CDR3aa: CASTSGATDTQYF
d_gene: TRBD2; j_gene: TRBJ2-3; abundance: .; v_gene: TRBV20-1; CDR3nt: TGCAGTGCTATCGGGACTAGCGGGGTCACAGATACGCAGTATTTT; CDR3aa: CSAIGTSGVTDTQYF
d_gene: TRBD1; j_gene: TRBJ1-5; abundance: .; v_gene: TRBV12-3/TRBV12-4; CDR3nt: TGTGCCAGCAGTTCTCAGACAGGGGGCAGACAGCCCCAGCATTTT; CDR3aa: CASSSQTGGRQPQHF